A selection of T cell receptor beta chains follows, all from one sample in a study of beta chain features in type 1 diabetes. Only in-frame clones appear in the TCRdb table, and some are missing; sequencing was by immunoSEQ multiplex PCR. Among roughly 310,000 clones listed, 8% to 13% were seen once. Material for sequencing was naive CD4+ T cells from blood. All receptors derive from a young woman in good health. Both conserved end residues are part of each CDR3. A D gene is named only where the DNA matches it firmly. Size values are once, few and many counts, or a class for expanded clones, and some rows have none.

clone size: NA; D gene: NA; V gene: TRBV30; J gene: TRBJ2-1; CDR3 protein: CAWSGLLAAGNEQFF; CDR3 DNA: TGTGCCTGGAGTGGCCTACTCGCTGCCGGCAATGAGCAGTTCTTC
clone size: few; D gene: TRBD2; V gene: TRBV2; J gene: TRBJ2-5; CDR3 protein: CASSVRTSAETQYF; CDR3 DNA: TGTGCCAGCAGTGTACGGACTAGCGCGGAGACCCAGTACTTC
clone size: NA; D gene: TRBD1; V gene: TRBV6-4; J gene: TRBJ2-3; CDR3 protein: CASSGQGGTDTQYF; CDR3 DNA: TGTGCCAGCAGTGGACAGGGGGGCACAGATACGCAGTATTTT
clone size: NA; D gene: NA; V gene: TRBV9; J gene: TRBJ2-5; CDR3 protein: CASSVGDWRPQETQYF; CDR3 DNA: TGTGCCAGCAGCGTAGGAGACTGGCGGCCCCAAGAGACCCAGTACTTC
clone size: few; D gene: TRBD2; V gene: TRBV2; J gene: TRBJ2-4; CDR3 protein: CASSETTASGSYRIQYF; CDR3 DNA: TGTGCCAGCAGTGAGACGACAGCTAGCGGGAGTTATCGCATTCAGTACTTC
clone size: NA; D gene: NA; V gene: TRBV20-1; J gene: TRBJ2-1; CDR3 protein: CSAQTGGGQFF; CDR3 DNA: TGCAGTGCGCAAACCGGGGGTGGGCAGTTCTTC
clone size: NA; D gene: NA; V gene: TRBV11-3; J gene: TRBJ2-3; CDR3 protein: CASSLDGLDTQYF; CDR3 DNA: TGTGCCAGCAGCTTAGACGGACTGGATACGCAGTATTTT
clone size: few; D gene: TRBD2; V gene: TRBV19; J gene: TRBJ2-1; CDR3 protein: CASSPSPPAGVYNEQFF; CDR3 DNA: TGTGCCAGTAGTCCTTCCCCTCCAGCGGGAGTTTACAATGAGCAGTTCTTC
clone size: few; D gene: NA; V gene: TRBV7-2; J gene: TRBJ2-1; CDR3 protein: CASSSGHRQDNEQFF; CDR3 DNA: TGTGCCAGCAGCTCGGGACACCGCCAGGACAATGAGCAGTTCTTC
clone size: NA; D gene: NA; V gene: TRBV18; J gene: TRBJ1-3; CDR3 protein: CASSPPSSSGNTIYF; CDR3 DNA: TGTGCCAGCTCACCACCTAGTTCCTCTGGAAACACCATATATTTT
clone size: few; D gene: NA; V gene: TRBV9; J gene: TRBJ1-5; CDR3 protein: CASSVEPNQPQHF; CDR3 DNA: TGTGCCAGCAGCGTAGAGCCCAATCAGCCCCAGCATTTT
clone size: NA; D gene: TRBD2; V gene: TRBV27; J gene: TRBJ2-7; CDR3 protein: CASSHGLAGGYEQYF; CDR3 DNA: TGTGCCAGCAGTCATGGACTAGCGGGAGGCTACGAGCAGTACTTC
clone size: NA; D gene: NA; V gene: TRBV2; J gene: TRBJ1-6; CDR3 protein: CASSESSPLHF; CDR3 DNA: TGTGCCAGCAGTGAGAGTTCACCCCTCCACTTT
clone size: NA; D gene: TRBD1; V gene: TRBV5-1; J gene: TRBJ2-7; CDR3 protein: CASRLGSTGTYEQYF; CDR3 DNA: TGCGCCAGCAGATTGGGATCGACAGGGACCTACGAGCAGTACTTC
clone size: few; D gene: TRBD1; V gene: TRBV4-1; J gene: TRBJ1-2; CDR3 protein: CASSRRDRDYGYTF; CDR3 DNA: TGCGCCAGCAGCAGGCGGGACAGGGACTATGGCTACACCTTC
clone size: few; D gene: NA; V gene: TRBV7-2; J gene: TRBJ1-2; CDR3 protein: CASSFSQTVANYGYTF; CDR3 DNA: TGTGCCAGCAGCTTTTCCCAGACAGTAGCTAACTATGGCTACACCTTC
clone size: few; D gene: TRBD1; V gene: TRBV4-2; J gene: TRBJ1-1; CDR3 protein: CASSQDGKRQGNTEAFF; CDR3 DNA: TGTGCCAGCAGCCAAGATGGCAAACGACAGGGGAACACTGAAGCTTTCTTT
clone size: NA; D gene: NA; V gene: TRBV7-9; J gene: TRBJ1-1; CDR3 protein: CASSLPIQSRGTEAFF; CDR3 DNA: TGTGCCAGCAGCCTACCCATACAGTCGCGGGGCACTGAAGCTTTCTTT
clone size: few; D gene: NA; V gene: TRBV18; J gene: TRBJ2-7; CDR3 protein: CASSPEGGASAFEQYF; CDR3 DNA: TGTGCCAGCTCACCAGAGGGCGGGGCCTCCGCCTTCGAGCAGTACTTC
clone size: few; D gene: TRBD2; V gene: TRBV4-3; J gene: TRBJ2-1; CDR3 protein: CASSQRLAGGGEQFF; CDR3 DNA: TGCGCCAGCAGCCAACGGTTAGCGGGAGGAGGCGAGCAGTTCTTC
clone size: NA; D gene: TRBD2; V gene: TRBV19; J gene: TRBJ2-1; CDR3 protein: CASELAESYNEQFF; CDR3 DNA: TGTGCCTCTGAACTAGCGGAGTCTTACAATGAGCAGTTCTTC
clone size: few; D gene: TRBD1; V gene: TRBV19; J gene: TRBJ2-7; CDR3 protein: CASSSTGQVYEQYF; CDR3 DNA: TGTGCCAGTAGTTCGACAGGGCAGGTGTACGAGCAGTACTTC
clone size: few; D gene: NA; V gene: TRBV14; J gene: TRBJ2-3; CDR3 protein: CGRADTQYF; CDR3 DNA: TGTGGGAGGGCAGATACGCAGTATTTT
clone size: few; D gene: NA; V gene: TRBV7-2; J gene: TRBJ2-3; CDR3 protein: CASSLVWDTTDTQYF; CDR3 DNA: TGTGCCAGCAGCTTAGTATGGGACACCACAGATACGCAGTATTTT
clone size: few; D gene: TRBD2; V gene: TRBV4-2; J gene: TRBJ2-7; CDR3 protein: CASSQGLAGSYEQYF; CDR3 DNA: TGTGCCAGCAGCCAAGGCCTAGCGGGATCCTACGAGCAGTACTTC
clone size: few; D gene: NA; V gene: TRBV30; J gene: TRBJ1-1; CDR3 protein: CAWRVAGLWVAFF; CDR3 DNA: TGTGCCTGGAGAGTTGCAGGGCTATGGGTAGCTTTCTTT
clone size: few; D gene: NA; V gene: TRBV6-5; J gene: TRBJ1-1; CDR3 protein: CATEDSVGTEAFF; CDR3 DNA: TGTGCCACCGAGGACTCGGTTGGCACTGAAGCTTTCTTT
clone size: few; D gene: TRBD1; V gene: TRBV7-2; J gene: TRBJ2-6; CDR3 protein: CASSSDRDRGSGANVLTF; CDR3 DNA: TGTGCCAGCAGCTCGGACAGGGATCGAGGGTCTGGGGCCAACGTCCTGACTTTC
clone size: few; D gene: NA; V gene: TRBV18; J gene: TRBJ2-1; CDR3 protein: CASSPPGSYYNEQFF; CDR3 DNA: TGTGCCAGCTCACCACCGGGCAGCTACTACAATGAGCAGTTCTTC
clone size: few; D gene: NA; V gene: TRBV11-2; J gene: TRBJ2-2; CDR3 protein: CASSPQSTGELFF; CDR3 DNA: TGTGCCAGCAGCCCCCAGTCCACCGGGGAGCTGTTTTTT
clone size: NA; D gene: TRBD1; V gene: TRBV11-3; J gene: TRBJ2-1; CDR3 protein: CASSLDRGEQFF; CDR3 DNA: TGTGCCAGCAGCCTCGACAGGGGAGAGCAGTTCTTC
clone size: few; D gene: NA; V gene: TRBV9; J gene: TRBJ1-1; CDR3 protein: CASSAGDLRNTEAFF; CDR3 DNA: TGTGCCAGCAGCGCGGGGGATCTGAGGAACACTGAAGCTTTCTTT
clone size: NA; D gene: TRBD1; V gene: TRBV12-5; J gene: TRBJ2-2; CDR3 protein: CASGQGTASSTGELFF; CDR3 DNA: TGTGCTAGTGGACAAGGGACAGCCTCGAGCACCGGGGAGCTGTTTTTT
clone size: NA; D gene: TRBD2; V gene: TRBV7-2; J gene: TRBJ2-7; CDR3 protein: CASSRGTSGSSYEQYF; CDR3 DNA: TGTGCCAGCAGCCGCGGGACTAGCGGGAGTTCCTACGAGCAGTACTTC
clone size: few; D gene: NA; V gene: TRBV28; J gene: TRBJ1-4; CDR3 protein: CASSLTTANEKLFF; CDR3 DNA: TGTGCCAGCAGTTTGACGACAGCTAATGAAAAACTGTTTTTT
clone size: NA; D gene: TRBD2; V gene: TRBV28; J gene: TRBJ2-1; CDR3 protein: CASSLAGANEQFF; CDR3 DNA: TGTGCCAGCAGTCTAGCGGGAGCGAATGAGCAGTTCTTC
clone size: NA; D gene: NA; V gene: TRBV7-2; J gene: TRBJ1-1; CDR3 protein: CASSFRTSNTEAFF; CDR3 DNA: TGTGCCAGCAGCTTCAGGACTTCGAACACTGAAGCTTTCTTT
clone size: NA; D gene: TRBD2; V gene: TRBV5-4; J gene: TRBJ2-1; CDR3 protein: CASSPGLASYNEQFF; CDR3 DNA: TGTGCCAGCAGCCCCGGACTAGCGTCCTACAATGAGCAGTTCTTC
clone size: NA; D gene: TRBD1; V gene: TRBV5-5; J gene: TRBJ1-5; CDR3 protein: CASSLRGRDQPQHF; CDR3 DNA: TGTGCCAGCAGCTTGAGGGGGCGCGATCAGCCCCAGCATTTT
clone size: NA; D gene: TRBD2; V gene: TRBV29-1; J gene: TRBJ2-1; CDR3 protein: CSATRLAGGNGNEQFF; CDR3 DNA: TGCAGCGCCACTCGACTAGCGGGAGGAAACGGGAATGAGCAGTTCTTC
clone size: NA; D gene: TRBD2; V gene: TRBV5-4; J gene: TRBJ2-7; CDR3 protein: CASSLSVLAGVAYEQYF; CDR3 DNA: TGTGCCAGCAGCTTGTCGGTTTTGGCGGGAGTCGCCTACGAGCAGTACTTC
clone size: few; D gene: NA; V gene: TRBV4-2; J gene: TRBJ2-3; CDR3 protein: CASSQDRSRGTDTQYF; CDR3 DNA: TGTGCCAGCAGCCAAGACAGGTCTCGCGGCACAGATACGCAGTATTTT
clone size: few; D gene: NA; V gene: TRBV18; J gene: TRBJ1-5; CDR3 protein: CASSPGGGGNQPQHF; CDR3 DNA: TGTGCCAGCTCCCCTGGGGGAGGGGGCAATCAGCCCCAGCATTTT
clone size: few; D gene: TRBD2; V gene: TRBV4-2; J gene: TRBJ2-7; CDR3 protein: CASSQDPGREASYEQYF; CDR3 DNA: TGTGCCAGCAGCCAAGATCCTGGGCGGGAGGCTTCCTACGAGCAGTACTTC
clone size: NA; D gene: TRBD1; V gene: TRBV2; J gene: TRBJ2-2; CDR3 protein: CASSEGAGGHTGELFF; CDR3 DNA: TGTGCCAGCAGTGAAGGGGCAGGGGGTCACACCGGGGAGCTGTTTTTT
clone size: few; D gene: NA; V gene: TRBV4-2; J gene: TRBJ1-2; CDR3 protein: CASSQERGMGGYTF; CDR3 DNA: TGTGCCAGCAGCCAAGAGAGGGGGATGGGTGGCTACACCTTC
clone size: NA; D gene: NA; V gene: TRBV6-6; J gene: TRBJ2-7; CDR3 protein: CASSYSKTSSREQYF; CDR3 DNA: TGTGCCAGCAGTTACTCGAAGACTAGTTCTCGCGAGCAGTACTTC